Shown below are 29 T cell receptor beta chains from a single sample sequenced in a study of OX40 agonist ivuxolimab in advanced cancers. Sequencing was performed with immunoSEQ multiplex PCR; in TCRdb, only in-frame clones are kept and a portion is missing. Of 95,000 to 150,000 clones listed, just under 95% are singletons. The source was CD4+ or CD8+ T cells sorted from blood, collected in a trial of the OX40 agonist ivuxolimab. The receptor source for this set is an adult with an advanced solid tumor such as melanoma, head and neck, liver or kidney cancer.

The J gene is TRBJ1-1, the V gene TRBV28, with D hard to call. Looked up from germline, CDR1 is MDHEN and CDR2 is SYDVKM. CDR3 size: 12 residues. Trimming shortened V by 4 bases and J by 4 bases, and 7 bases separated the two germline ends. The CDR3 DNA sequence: TGTGCCAGCAGTTCCCCGGTCACTGAAGCTTTCTTT. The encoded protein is CASSSPVTEAFF.

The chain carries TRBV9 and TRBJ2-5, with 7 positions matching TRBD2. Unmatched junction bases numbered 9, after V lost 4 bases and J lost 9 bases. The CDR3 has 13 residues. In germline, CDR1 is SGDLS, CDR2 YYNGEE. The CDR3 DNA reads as TGTGCCAGCAGCTCTGACCTTCGGGGGGCCCAGTACTTC. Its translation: CASSSDLRGAQYF. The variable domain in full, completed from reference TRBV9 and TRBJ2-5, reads DSGVTQTPKHLITATGQRVTLRCSPRSGDLSVYWYQQSLDQGLQFLIQYYNGEERAKGNILERFSAQQFPDLHSELNLSSLELGDSALYFCASSSDLRGAQYFGPGTRLLVL.

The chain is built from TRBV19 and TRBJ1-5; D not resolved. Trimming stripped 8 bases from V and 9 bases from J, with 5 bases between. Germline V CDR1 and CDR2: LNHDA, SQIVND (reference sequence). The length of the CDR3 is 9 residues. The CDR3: CASGRPQHF. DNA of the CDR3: TGTGCCAGTGGCCGGCCCCAGCATTTT. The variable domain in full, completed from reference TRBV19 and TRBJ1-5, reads DGGITQSPKYLFRKEGQNVTLSCEQNLNHDAMYWYRQDPGQGLRLIYYSQIVNDFQKGDIAEGYSVSREKKESFPLTVTSAQKNPTAFYLCASGRPQHFGDGTRLSIL.

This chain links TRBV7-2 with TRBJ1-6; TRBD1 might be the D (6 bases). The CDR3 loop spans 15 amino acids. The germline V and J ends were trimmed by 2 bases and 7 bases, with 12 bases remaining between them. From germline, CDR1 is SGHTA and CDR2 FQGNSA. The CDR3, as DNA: TGTGCCAGCAGCTTAAGACCAGGGGCCAATTCACCCCTCCACTTT. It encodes CASSLRPGANSPLHF.

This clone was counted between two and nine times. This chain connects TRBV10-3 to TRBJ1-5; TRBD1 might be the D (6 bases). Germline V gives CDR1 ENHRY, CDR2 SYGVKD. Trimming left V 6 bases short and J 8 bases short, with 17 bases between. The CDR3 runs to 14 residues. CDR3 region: CAIRDTGSNEPQHF. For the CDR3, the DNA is TGTGCCATCAGGGACACAGGGTCGAATGAGCCCCAGCATTTT.

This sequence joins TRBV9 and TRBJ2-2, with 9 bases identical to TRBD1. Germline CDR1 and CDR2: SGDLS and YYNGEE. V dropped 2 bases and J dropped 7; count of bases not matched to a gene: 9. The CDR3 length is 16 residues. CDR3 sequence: CASSVRGQGRNGELFF. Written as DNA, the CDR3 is TGTGCCAGCAGCGTTAGGGGACAGGGTAGAAACGGGGAGCTGTTTTTT.

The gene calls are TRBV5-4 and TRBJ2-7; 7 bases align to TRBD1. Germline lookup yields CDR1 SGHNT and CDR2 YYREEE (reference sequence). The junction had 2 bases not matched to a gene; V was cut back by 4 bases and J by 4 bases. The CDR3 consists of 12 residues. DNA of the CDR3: TGTGCCAGCAGCGTGACAGGGTACGAGCAGTACTTC. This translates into CASSVTGYEQYF.

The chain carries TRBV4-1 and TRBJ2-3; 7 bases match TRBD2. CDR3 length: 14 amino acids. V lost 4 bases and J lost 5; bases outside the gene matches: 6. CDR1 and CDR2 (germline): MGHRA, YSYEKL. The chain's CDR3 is CASSPRESGDTQYF. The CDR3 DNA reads TGCGCCAGCAGCCCGCGGGAGTCGGGAGATACGCAGTATTTT.

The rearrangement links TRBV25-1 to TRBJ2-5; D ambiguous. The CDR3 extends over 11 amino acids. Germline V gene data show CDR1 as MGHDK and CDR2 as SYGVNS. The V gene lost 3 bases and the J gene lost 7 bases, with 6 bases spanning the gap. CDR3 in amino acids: CASSDFGTQYF. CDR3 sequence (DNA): TGTGCCAGCAGTGACTTCGGGACCCAGTACTTC.

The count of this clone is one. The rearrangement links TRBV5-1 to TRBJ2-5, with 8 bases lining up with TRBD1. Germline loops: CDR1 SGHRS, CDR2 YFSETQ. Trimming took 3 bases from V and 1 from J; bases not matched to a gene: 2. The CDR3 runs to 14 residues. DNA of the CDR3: TGCGCCAGCAGCTCAACAGGGGGCCAAGAGACCCAGTACTTC. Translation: CASSSTGGQETQYF.

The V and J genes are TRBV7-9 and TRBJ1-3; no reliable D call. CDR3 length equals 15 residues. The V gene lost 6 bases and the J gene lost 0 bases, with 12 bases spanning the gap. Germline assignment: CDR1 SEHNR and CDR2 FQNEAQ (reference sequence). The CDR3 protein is CASRITVGSGNTIYF. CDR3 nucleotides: TGTGCCAGCAGGATCACAGTAGGCTCTGGAAACACCATATATTTT. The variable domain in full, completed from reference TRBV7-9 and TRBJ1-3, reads DTGVSQNPRHKITKRGQNVTFRCDPISEHNRLYWYRQTLGQGPEFLTYFQNEAQLEKSRLLSDRFSAERPKGSFSTLEIQRTEQGDSAMYLCASRITVGSGNTIYFGEGSWLTVV.

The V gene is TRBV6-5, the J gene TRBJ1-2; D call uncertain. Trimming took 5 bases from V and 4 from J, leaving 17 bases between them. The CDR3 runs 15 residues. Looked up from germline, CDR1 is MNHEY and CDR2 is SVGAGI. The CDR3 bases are TGTGCCAGCAGTCAAATATACCGGGCCCTCTATGGCTACACCTTC. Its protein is CASSQIYRALYGYTF.

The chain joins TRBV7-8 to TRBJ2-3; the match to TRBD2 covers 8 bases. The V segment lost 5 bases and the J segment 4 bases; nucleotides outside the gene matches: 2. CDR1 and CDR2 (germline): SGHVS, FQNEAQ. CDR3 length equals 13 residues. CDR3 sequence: CASSPGGADTQYF. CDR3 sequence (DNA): TGTGCCAGCAGCCCCGGGGGGGCAGATACGCAGTATTTT.

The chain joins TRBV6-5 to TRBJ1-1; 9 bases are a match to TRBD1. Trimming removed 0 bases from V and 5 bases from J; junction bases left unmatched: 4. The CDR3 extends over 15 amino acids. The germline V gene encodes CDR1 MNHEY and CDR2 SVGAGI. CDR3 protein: CASSYSNRGQTEAFF. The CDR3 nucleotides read TGTGCCAGCAGTTACTCGAACAGGGGGCAGACTGAAGCTTTCTTT.

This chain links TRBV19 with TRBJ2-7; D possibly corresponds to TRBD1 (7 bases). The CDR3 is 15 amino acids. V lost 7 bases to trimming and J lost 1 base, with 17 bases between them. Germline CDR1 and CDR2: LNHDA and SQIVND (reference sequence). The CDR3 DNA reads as TGTGCCAGTAATCCGGGGGCAGGGGGATCCTACGAGCAGTACTTC. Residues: CASNPGAGGSYEQYF.

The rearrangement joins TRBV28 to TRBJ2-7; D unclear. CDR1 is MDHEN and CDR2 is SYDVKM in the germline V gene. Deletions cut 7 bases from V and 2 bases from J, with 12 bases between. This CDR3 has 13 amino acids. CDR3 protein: CASISENPYEQYF. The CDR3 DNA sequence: TGTGCCAGCATATCGGAGAACCCCTACGAGCAGTACTTC.

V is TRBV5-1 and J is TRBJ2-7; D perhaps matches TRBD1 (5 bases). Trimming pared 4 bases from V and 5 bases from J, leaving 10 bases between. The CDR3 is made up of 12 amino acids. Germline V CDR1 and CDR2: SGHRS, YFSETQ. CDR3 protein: CASSLRVDEQYF. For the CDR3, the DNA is TGCGCCAGCAGCCTCAGGGTCGACGAGCAGTACTTC.

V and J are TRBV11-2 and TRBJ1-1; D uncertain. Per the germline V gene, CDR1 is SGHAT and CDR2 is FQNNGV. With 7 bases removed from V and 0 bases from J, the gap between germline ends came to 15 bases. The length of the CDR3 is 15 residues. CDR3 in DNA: TGTGCCAGCACGCGGACGTCCGAAATGAACACTGAAGCTTTCTTT. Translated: CASTRTSEMNTEAFF.

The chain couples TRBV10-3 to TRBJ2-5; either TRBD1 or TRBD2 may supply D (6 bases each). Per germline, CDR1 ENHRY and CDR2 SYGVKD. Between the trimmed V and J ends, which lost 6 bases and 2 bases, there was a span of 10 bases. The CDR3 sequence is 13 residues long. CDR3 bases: TGTGCCATCAGGGAAGGGGGGCAAGAGACCCAGTACTTC. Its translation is CAIREGGQETQYF.

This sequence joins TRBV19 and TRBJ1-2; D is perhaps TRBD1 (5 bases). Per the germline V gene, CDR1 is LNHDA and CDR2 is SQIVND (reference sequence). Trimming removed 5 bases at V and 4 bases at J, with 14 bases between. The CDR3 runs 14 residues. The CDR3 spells CASSPRDGLYGYTF. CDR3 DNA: TGTGCCAGTAGTCCAAGGGACGGACTCTATGGCTACACCTTC.

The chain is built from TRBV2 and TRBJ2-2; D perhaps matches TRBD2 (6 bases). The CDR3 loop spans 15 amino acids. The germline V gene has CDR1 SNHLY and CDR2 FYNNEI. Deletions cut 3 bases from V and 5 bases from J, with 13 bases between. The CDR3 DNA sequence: TGTGCCAGCAGTGAGGACGTTGGGGGGACCGGGGAGCTGTTTTTT. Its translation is CASSEDVGGTGELFF.

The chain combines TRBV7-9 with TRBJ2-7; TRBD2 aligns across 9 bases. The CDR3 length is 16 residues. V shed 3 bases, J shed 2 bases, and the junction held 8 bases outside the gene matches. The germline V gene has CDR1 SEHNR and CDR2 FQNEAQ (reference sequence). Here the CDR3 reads CASSLPPAGGAYEQYF. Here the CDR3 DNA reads TGTGCCAGCAGCTTGCCCCCAGCGGGAGGTGCCTACGAGCAGTACTTC.

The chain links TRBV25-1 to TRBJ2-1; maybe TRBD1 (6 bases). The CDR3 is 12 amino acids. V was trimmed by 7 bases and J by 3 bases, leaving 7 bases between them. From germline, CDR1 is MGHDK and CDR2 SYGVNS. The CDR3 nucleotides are TGTGCCAGCAACAGGGACTACAATGAGCAGTTCTTC. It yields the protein CASNRDYNEQFF.

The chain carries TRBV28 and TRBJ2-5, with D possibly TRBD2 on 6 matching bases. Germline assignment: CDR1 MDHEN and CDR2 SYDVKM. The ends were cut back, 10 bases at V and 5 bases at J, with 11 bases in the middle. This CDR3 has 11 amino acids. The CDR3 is CATIAGETQYF. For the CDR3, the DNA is TGTGCCACGATCGCGGGGGAGACCCAGTACTTC.

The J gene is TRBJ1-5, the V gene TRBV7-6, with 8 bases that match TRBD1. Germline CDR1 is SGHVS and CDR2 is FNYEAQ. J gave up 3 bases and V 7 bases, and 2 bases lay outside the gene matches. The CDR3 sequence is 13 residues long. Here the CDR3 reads CASTTGDNQPQHF. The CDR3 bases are TGTGCCAGCACGACAGGGGACAATCAGCCCCAGCATTTT.

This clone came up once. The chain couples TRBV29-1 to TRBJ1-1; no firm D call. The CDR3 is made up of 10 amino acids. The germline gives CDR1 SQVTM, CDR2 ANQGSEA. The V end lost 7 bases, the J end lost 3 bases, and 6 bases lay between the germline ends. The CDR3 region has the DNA TGCAGCGGAGTGGACACTGAAGCTTTCTTT. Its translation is CSGVDTEAFF. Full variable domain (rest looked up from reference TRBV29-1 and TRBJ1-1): SAVISQKPSRDICQRGTSLTIQCQVDSQVTMMFWYRQQPGQSLTLIATANQGSEATYESGFVIDKFPISRPNLTFSTLTVSNMSPEDSSIYLCSGVDTEAFFGQGTRLTVV.

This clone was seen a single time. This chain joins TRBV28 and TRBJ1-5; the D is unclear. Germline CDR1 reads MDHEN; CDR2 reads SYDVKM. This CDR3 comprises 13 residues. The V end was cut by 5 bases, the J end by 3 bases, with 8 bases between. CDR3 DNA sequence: TGTGCCAGCAGTAGCCGGGTCAATCAGCCCCAGCATTTT. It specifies CASSSRVNQPQHF. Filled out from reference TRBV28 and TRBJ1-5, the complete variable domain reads DVKVTQSSRYLVKRTGEKVFLECVQDMDHENMFWYRQDPGLGLRLIYFSYDVKMKEKGDIPEGYSVSREKKERFSLILESASTNQTSMYLCASSSRVNQPQHFGDGTRLSIL.

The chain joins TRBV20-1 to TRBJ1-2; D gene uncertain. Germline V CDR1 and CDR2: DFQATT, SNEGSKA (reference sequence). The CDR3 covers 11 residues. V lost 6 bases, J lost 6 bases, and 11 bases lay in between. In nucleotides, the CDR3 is TGCAGTGCCTTCGGGCGCCATGGCTACACCTTC. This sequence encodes CSAFGRHGYTF.

CDR3 DNA sequence: TGTGCCAGCAGGATGGGCCCAACCCAGGGGACCGGGGAGCTGTTTTTT. Translated, it gives CASRMGPTQGTGELFF. The gene calls are TRBV7-9 and TRBJ2-2; tentatively, D is TRBD1 (6 bases). Germline CDR1 reads SEHNR; CDR2 reads FQNEAQ (reference sequence). The CDR3 has 16 residues. V dropped 6 bases and J dropped 5 bases, with 19 bases sitting between them.